This T cell receptor beta chain was recorded in a study of CD8+ T cells in alopecia areata. In each case, RNA was isolated and then reverse transcribed into cDNA as the sequencing template. Libraries were prepared by immunoSEQ multiplex PCR; TCRdb keeps only in-frame clonotypes and omits some of them. The sample has roughly 130,000 clones, roughly three fifths seen once. V lost 0 bases, J lost 9 bases, and 5 bases stayed unmatched. The CDR3 length is 15 residues. In germline, CDR1 is MNHEY, CDR2 SVGAGI. The sequence derives from a human donor with alopecia areata. This material consisted of CD4+ T cells sorted from blood, taken at week 0. The chain has TRBV6-5 and TRBJ2-4, with 10 nucleotides matching TRBD2. For the CDR3, the DNA is TGTGCCAGCAGTTACTCCGGGACTAGCGAGACCATTCAGTACTTC. This gives the protein CASSYSGTSETIQYF.